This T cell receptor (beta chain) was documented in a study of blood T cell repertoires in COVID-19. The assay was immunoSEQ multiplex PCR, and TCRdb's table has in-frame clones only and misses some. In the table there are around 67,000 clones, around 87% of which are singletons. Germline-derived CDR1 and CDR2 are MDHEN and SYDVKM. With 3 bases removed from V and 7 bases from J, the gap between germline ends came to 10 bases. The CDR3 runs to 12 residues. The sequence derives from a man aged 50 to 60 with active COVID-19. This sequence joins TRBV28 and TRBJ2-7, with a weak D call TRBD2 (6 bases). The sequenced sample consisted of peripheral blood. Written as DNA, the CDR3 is TGTGCCAGCAGTTTCGGGAGTGGGGAGCAGTACTTC. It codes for CASSFGSGEQYF.